The 15 T cell receptor beta chains given below trace back to one sample, sequenced in a study of control samples from healthy donors and cancer patients. This table comes from immunoSEQ multiplex PCR, and its TCRdb copy is limited to in-frame clones, with some not included. The table shows 70,000 or so clones, with approximately 80% occurring only once. Sample: blood. The receptors stem from a man aged 50-60 years in good health.

The J gene is TRBJ2-5, the V gene TRBV9; D is unclear. CDR3 length equals 14 residues. The germline gives CDR1 SGDLS, CDR2 YYNGEE. V dropped 0 bases and J dropped 5 bases, with 11 bases sitting between them. The CDR3 DNA reads TGTGCCAGCAGCGTAGGGTCGAACGAGGAGACCCAGTACTTC. Its protein product is CASSVGSNEETQYF.

This chain links TRBV9 with TRBJ2-7; D gene unclear. The CDR3 loop spans 15 amino acids. The germline gives CDR1 SGDLS, CDR2 YYNGEE. V lost 4 bases and J 0 bases, leaving 14 bases between the germline ends. The CDR3 DNA sequence: TGTGCCAGCAGCCCCCCTTCAGCCCCCTCCTACGAGCAGTACTTC. Amino acid sequence: CASSPPSAPSYEQYF.

The chain joins TRBV6-2 or TRBV6-3 to TRBJ1-1; the D gene is possibly TRBD1 (5 bases). CDR3 length: 13 residues. CDR1 is MNHEY and CDR2 is SVGEGT in the germline V gene. Trimming took 5 bases from V and 2 from J, leaving 9 bases between them. This chain's CDR3 is CASSPQGNTEAFF. Here the CDR3 DNA reads TGTGCCAGCAGTCCCCAGGGAAACACTGAAGCTTTCTTT.

This chain uses TRBV29-1 with TRBJ2-7; tentatively, D is TRBD1 (6 bases). V was cut by 1 base and J by 6 bases, with 22 bases left in between. Germline lookup yields CDR1 SQVTM and CDR2 ANQGSEA. This CDR3 is 16 amino acids long. CDR3 nucleotides: TGCAGCGTTGAAGGTCTCACTGGACAGCCAAGGGGCGAGCAGTACTTC. Amino acid sequence: CSVEGLTGQPRGEQYF.

The chain employs TRBV6-6 and TRBJ2-1; D is ambiguous. CDR1 and CDR2 from the germline V gene are MNHNY and SVGAGI (reference sequence). The CDR3 spans 11 residues. Trimming took off 6 bases at V and 7 bases at J, with 7 bases between the two ends. CDR3 sequence (DNA): TGTGCCAGCAGGAACCTAAATGAGCAGTTCTTC. Translated: CASRNLNEQFF.

This chain uses TRBV7-8 with TRBJ2-3; 10 nucleotides match TRBD2. Germline values: CDR1 SGHVS, CDR2 FQNEAQ. V dropped 1 base and J dropped 2; count of bases not matched to a gene: 9. CDR3 length equals 18 residues. CDR3 sequence (DNA): TGTGCCAGCAGCTTAGGGAAGATTAGCGGGAGGTACACAGATACGCAGTATTTT. It specifies CASSLGKISGRYTDTQYF. Full variable domain (missing parts from reference TRBV7-8 and TRBJ2-3): GAGVSQSPRYKVAKRGQDVALRCDPISGHVSLFWYQQALGQGPEFLTYFQNEAQLDKSGLPSDRFFAERPEGSVSTLKIQRTQQEDSAVYLCASSLGKISGRYTDTQYFGPGTRLTVL.

The V and J genes are TRBV4-2 and TRBJ1-6; 9 nucleotides match TRBD1. CDR1 is LGHNA and CDR2 is YNFKEQ in the germline V gene. Losses at the gene ends were 3 bases for V and 7 bases for J; bases not matched to a gene: 7. The CDR3 covers 16 residues. CDR3 sequence: CASSHAEDRGNSPLHF. The DNA of the CDR3 is TGTGCCAGCAGCCACGCCGAGGACAGGGGCAATTCACCCCTCCACTTT.

The V and J genes are TRBV11-3 and TRBJ2-1; TRBD2 agrees at 9 bases. Per germline, CDR1 SGHNT and CDR2 YENEEA. V lost 2 bases to trimming and J lost 2 bases; unmatched junction nucleotides: 4. The CDR3 covers 16 residues. The CDR3 DNA follows: TGTGCCAGCAGCTTACTAGCGGGGCCCGCCTACAATGAGCAGTTCTTC. Residues: CASSLLAGPAYNEQFF.

V is TRBV6-6 and J is TRBJ2-2; TRBD2 agrees at 7 bases. This CDR3 region has 16 residues. Trimming took 6 bases from V and 7 from J; bases not matched to a gene: 14. Germline V lookup: CDR1 MNHNY, CDR2 SVGAGI (reference sequence). The CDR3 nucleotides are TGTGCCAGCAGAAAAGGACGACTAGCCGGGGACGGGGAGCTGTTTTTT. Translation: CASRKGRLAGDGELFF.

The chain has TRBV11-1 and TRBJ1-1; D is possibly TRBD1 (6 bases). This CDR3 has 14 amino acids. The V and J ends lost 5 bases and 0 bases respectively, with 10 bases between them. Germline V CDR1 and CDR2: SGHAT, FQDESV (reference sequence). The CDR3 bases are TGTGCCAGCAGCCCCGGACAGATGAACACTGAAGCTTTCTTT. This encodes CASSPGQMNTEAFF. Complete variable domain (other parts from reference TRBV11-1 and TRBJ1-1): EAEVAQSPRYKITEKSQAVAFWCDPISGHATLYWYRQILGQGPELLVQFQDESVVDDSQLPKDRFSAERLKGVDSTLKIQPAELGDSAMYLCASSPGQMNTEAFFGQGTRLTVV.

V and J are TRBV30 and TRBJ2-5; unclear D gene. This CDR3 region has 12 residues. Germline CDR1 reads GTSNPN; CDR2 reads SVGIG (reference sequence). Trimming pared 0 bases from V and 10 bases from J, leaving 12 bases between. This chain's CDR3 is CAWSVGTAIQYF. CDR3 nucleotide sequence: TGTGCCTGGAGTGTGGGAACGGCGATCCAGTACTTC.

This rearrangement joins TRBV5-8 to TRBJ2-1; the D gene is possibly TRBD1 (6 bases). Germline lookup yields CDR1 SGHTS and CDR2 YDEGEE. The CDR3 sequence is 15 residues long. V gave up 0 bases and J gave up 2 bases, with 9 bases separating them. DNA of the CDR3: TGTGCCAGCAGCTTGGCAGGGGTCCCCTACAATGAGCAGTTCTTC. Translated, it gives CASSLAGVPYNEQFF.

This clone was seen once. The chain combines TRBV6-5 with TRBJ1-5; D is ambiguous. Trimming stripped 7 bases from V and 1 base from J, with 2 bases between. Germline CDR1 reads MNHEY; CDR2 reads SVGAGI. The length of the CDR3 is 11 residues. The DNA of the CDR3 is TGTGCCAGCAAGAGCAATCAGCCCCAGCATTTT. Translated, it gives CASKSNQPQHF.

The CDR3 spells CASSPLRGTYEQYF. As DNA, the CDR3 is TGTGCCAGCAGCCCCCTAAGAGGTACCTACGAGCAGTACTTC. The chain recombines TRBV7-9 with TRBJ2-7, with D hard to call. Germline V lookup: CDR1 SEHNR, CDR2 FQNEAQ (reference sequence). Trimming cost V 5 bases and J 2 bases, with 13 bases left between them. CDR3 size: 14 residues.

This clone was seen a handful of times. The genes are TRBV2 and TRBJ2-1, with D possibly being TRBD2 (6 bases). CDR1 SNHLY and CDR2 FYNNEI come from the germline V gene. The V and J ends lost 6 bases and 9 bases respectively, with 15 bases between them. The CDR3 consists of 13 residues. The CDR3 here is CASSPSGGSEQFF. The CDR3 DNA reads as TGTGCCAGCAGCCCCTCTGGGGGGTCTGAGCAGTTCTTC.